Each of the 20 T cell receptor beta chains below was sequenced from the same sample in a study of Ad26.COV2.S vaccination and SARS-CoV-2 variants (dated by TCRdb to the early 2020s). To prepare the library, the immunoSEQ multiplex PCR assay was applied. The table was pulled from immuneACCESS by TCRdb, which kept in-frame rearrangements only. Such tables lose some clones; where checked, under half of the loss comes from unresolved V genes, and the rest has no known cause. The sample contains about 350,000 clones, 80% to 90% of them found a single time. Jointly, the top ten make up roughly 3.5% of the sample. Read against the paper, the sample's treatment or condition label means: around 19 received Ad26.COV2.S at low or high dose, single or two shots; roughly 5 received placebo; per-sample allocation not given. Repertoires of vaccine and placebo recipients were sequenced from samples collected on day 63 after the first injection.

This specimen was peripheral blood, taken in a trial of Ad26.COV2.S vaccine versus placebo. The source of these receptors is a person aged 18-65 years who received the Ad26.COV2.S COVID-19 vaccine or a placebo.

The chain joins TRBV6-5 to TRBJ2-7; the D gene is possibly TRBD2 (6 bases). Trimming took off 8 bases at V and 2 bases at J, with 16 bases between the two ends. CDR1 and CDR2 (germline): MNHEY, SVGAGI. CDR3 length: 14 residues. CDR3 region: CASSEGRRPYEQYF. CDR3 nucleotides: TGTGCCAGCTCGGAGGGGAGGAGGCCCTACGAGCAGTACTTC.

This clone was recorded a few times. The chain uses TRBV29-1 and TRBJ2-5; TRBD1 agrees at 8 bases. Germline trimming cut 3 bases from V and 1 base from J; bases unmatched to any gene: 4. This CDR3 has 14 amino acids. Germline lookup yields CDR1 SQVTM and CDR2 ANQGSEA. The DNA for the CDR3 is TGCAGCGTTGAGGCAGGGGGCTTCCAAGAGACCCAGTACTTC. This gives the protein CSVEAGGFQETQYF.

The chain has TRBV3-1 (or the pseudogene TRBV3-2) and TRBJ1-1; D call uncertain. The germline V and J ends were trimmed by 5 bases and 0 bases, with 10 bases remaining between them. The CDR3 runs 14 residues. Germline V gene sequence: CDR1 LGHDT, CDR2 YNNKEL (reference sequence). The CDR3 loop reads CASSFGRMNTEAFF. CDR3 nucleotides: TGTGCCAGCAGCTTCGGTCGGATGAACACTGAAGCTTTCTTT.

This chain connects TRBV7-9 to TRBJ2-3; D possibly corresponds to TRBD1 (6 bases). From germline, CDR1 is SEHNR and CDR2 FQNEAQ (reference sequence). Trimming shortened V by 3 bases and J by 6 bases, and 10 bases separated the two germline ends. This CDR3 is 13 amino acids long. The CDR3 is CASSLATGDTQYF. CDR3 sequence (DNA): TGTGCCAGCAGCTTGGCCACAGGGGATACGCAGTATTTT.

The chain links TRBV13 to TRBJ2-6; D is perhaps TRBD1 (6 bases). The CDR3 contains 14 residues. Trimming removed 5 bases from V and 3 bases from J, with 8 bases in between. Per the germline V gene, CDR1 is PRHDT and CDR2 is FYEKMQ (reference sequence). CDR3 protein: CASSLRGGANVLTF. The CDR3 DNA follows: TGTGCCAGCAGCCTCAGGGGTGGGGCCAACGTCCTGACTTTC.

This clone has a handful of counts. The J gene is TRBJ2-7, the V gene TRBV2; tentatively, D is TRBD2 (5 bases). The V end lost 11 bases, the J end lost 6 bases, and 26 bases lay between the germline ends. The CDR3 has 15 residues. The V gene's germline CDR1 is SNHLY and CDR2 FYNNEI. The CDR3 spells CAGGQRGPVLSEQYF. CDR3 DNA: TGTGCCGGAGGCCAACGAGGGCCGGTCTTGAGCGAGCAGTACTTC. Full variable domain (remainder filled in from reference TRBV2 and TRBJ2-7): EPEVTQTPSHQVTQMGQEVILRCVPISNHLYFYWYRQILGQKVEFLVSFYNNEISEKSEIFDDQFSVERPDGSNFTLKIRSTKLEDSAMYFCAGGQRGPVLSEQYFGPGTRLTVT.

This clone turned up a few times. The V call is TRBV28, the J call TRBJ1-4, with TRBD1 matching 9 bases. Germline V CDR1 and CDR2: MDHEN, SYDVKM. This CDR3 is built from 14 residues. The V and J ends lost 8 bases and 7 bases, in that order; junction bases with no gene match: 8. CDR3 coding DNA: TGTGCCAGCCGGACCGGGACAGGGTCTGAAAAACTGTTTTTT. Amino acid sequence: CASRTGTGSEKLFF.

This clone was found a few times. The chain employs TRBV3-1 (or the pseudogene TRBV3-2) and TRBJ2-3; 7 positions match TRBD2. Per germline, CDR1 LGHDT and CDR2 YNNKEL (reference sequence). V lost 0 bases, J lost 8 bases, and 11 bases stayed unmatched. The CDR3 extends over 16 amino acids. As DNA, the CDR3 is TGTGCCAGCAGCCAAGATCAGTGGACTAGAAGAGGTACGCAGTATTTT. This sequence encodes CASSQDQWTRRGTQYF.

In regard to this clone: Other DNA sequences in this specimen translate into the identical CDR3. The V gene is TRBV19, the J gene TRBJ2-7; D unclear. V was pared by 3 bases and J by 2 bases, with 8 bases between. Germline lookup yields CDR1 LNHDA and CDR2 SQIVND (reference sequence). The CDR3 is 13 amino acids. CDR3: CASSIAGAYEQYF. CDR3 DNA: TGTGCCAGTAGTATCGCAGGAGCCTACGAGCAGTACTTC. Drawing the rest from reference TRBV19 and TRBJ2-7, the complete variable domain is DGGITQSPKYLFRKEGQNVTLSCEQNLNHDAMYWYRQDPGQGLRLIYYSQIVNDFQKGDIAEGYSVSREKKESFPLTVTSAQKNPTAFYLCASSIAGAYEQYFGPGTRLTVT.

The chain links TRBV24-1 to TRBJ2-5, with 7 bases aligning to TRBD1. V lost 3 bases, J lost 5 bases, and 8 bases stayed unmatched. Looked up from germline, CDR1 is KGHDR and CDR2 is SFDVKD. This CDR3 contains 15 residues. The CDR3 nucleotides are TGTGCCACCAGTGATACACAGGGGTCGTGGGAGACCCAGTACTTC. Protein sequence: CATSDTQGSWETQYF.

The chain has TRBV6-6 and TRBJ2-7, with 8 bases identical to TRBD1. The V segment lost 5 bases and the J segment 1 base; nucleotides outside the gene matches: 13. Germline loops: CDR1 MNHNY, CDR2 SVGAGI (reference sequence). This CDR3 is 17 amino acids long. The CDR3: CASSRSGDRRVSYEQYF. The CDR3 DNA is TGTGCCAGCAGTCGCTCCGGGGACAGGAGGGTTTCCTACGAGCAGTACTTC.

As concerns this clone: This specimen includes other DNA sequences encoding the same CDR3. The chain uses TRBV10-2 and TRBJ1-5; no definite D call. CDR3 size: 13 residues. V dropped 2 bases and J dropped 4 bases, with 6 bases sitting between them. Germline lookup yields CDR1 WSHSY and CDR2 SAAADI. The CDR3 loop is CASSELVNQPQHF. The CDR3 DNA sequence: TGCGCCAGCAGTGAGCTGGTGAATCAGCCCCAGCATTTT.

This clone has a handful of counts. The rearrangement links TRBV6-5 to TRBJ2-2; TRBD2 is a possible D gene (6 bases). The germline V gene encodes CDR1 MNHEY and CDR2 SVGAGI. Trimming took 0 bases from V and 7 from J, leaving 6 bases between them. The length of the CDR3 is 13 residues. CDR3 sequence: CASSYSEGGELFF. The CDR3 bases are TGTGCCAGCAGTTACTCGGAGGGCGGGGAGCTGTTTTTT.

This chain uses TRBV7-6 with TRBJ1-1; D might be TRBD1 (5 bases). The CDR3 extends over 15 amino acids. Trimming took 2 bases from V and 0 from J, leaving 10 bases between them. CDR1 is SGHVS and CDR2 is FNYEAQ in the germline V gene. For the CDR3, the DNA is TGTGCCAGCAGCTTATCGGCAGGGTTGAACACTGAAGCTTTCTTT. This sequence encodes CASSLSAGLNTEAFF.

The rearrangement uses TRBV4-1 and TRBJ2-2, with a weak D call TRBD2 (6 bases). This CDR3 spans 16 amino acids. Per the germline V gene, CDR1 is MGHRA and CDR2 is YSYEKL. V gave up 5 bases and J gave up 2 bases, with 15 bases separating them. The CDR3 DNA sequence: TGCGCCAGCAGCTCCCCTTCGGGGGATAACACCGGGGAGCTGTTTTTT. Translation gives CASSSPSGDNTGELFF.

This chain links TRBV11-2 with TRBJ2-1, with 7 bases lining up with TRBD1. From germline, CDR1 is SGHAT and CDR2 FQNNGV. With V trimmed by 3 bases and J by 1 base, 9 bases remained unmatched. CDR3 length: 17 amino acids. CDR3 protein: CASSLDDRQGSYNEQFF. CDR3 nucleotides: TGTGCCAGCAGCTTGGACGATAGACAGGGTTCCTACAATGAGCAGTTCTTC.

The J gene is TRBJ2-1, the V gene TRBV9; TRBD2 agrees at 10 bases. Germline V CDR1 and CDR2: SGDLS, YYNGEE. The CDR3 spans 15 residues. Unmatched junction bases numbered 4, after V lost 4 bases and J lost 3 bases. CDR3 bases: TGTGCCAGCAGCTCTAGCGGGAGTATCTACAATGAGCAGTTCTTC. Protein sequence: CASSSSGSIYNEQFF.

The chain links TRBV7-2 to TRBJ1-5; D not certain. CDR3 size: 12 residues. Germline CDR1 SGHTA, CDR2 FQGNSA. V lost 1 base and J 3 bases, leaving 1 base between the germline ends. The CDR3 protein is CASSLDNQPQHF. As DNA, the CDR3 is TGTGCCAGCAGCTTAGACAATCAGCCCCAGCATTTT.

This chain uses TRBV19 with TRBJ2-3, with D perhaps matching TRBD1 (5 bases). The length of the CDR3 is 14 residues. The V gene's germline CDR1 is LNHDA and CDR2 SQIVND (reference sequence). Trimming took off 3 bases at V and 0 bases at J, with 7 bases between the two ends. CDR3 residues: CASSIAGSTDTQYF. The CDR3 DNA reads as TGTGCCAGTAGTATCGCAGGGAGCACAGATACGCAGTATTTT.

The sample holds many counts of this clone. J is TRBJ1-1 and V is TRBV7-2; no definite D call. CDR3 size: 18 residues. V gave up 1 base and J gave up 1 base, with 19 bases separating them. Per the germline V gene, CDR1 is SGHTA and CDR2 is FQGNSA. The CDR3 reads CASSLGPLLRSGNTEAFF. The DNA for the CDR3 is TGTGCCAGCAGCTTAGGCCCACTCCTCCGGTCGGGGAACACTGAAGCTTTCTTT.